This T cell receptor (beta chain) was sequenced during a study of blood T cell repertoires in COVID-19. Study information: Samples of COVID-19 (acute and convalescent) were obtained from the United States, Italy and Spain. T cells, B-cell-depleted T cells, or PBMCs supplied cDNA or gDNA.

The germline V gene encodes CDR1 LNHDA and CDR2 SQIVND (reference sequence). This CDR3 is built from 15 residues. Trimming took 5 bases from V and 0 from J, leaving 13 bases between them. The authors' processing: Amplified reference gene primers provided the basis for estimating nucleated cell counts. Some clones are missing from TCRdb's copy, which holds only in-frame ones; the method was immunoSEQ multiplex PCR. V, J and clone size derive from that table, while D and trimming were established from the DNA sequence. The table includes about 100,000 clones, around 85% detected once. The gene calls are TRBV19 and TRBJ1-2, with TRBD1 as a possible D gene (6 bases). This TCR derives from a woman aged 70-85 years with active or convalescent COVID-19. The sequencing sample was made of peripheral blood. The CDR3 sequence: CASSPTQGANYGYTF. DNA of the CDR3: TGTGCCAGTAGTCCAACACAGGGAGCTAACTATGGCTACACCTTC.